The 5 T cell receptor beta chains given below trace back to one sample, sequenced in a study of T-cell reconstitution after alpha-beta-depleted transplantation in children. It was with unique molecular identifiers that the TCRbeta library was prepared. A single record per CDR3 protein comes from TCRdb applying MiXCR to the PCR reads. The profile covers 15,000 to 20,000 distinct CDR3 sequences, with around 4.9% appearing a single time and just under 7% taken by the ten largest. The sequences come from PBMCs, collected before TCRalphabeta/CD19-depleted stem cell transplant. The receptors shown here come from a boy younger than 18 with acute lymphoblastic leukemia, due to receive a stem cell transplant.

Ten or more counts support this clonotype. CDR3 loop: CSARDRVAGGPEQFF. The CDR3 DNA is TGCAGTGCTAGAGATCGGGTAGCGGGAGGTCCTGAGCAGTTCTTC. The rearrangement links TRBV20-1 to TRBJ2-1; 10 bases are shared with TRBD2. CDR1 is DFQATT, CDR2 SNEGSKA, per germline (reference sequence). J was trimmed by 9 bases and V by 0 bases; bases with no gene match: 8. The CDR3 loop spans 15 amino acids.

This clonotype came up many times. Written as DNA, the CDR3 is TGTGCCAGCAGTTTAACACTAGCGGGAGGGTTCTCCTACAATGAGCAGTTCTTC. Amino acids: CASSLTLAGGFSYNEQFF. The chain combines TRBV28 with TRBJ2-1, with TRBD2 identical over 13 bases. This CDR3 comprises 18 residues. From germline, CDR1 is MDHEN and CDR2 SYDVKM. V was pared by 2 bases and J by 0 bases, with 4 bases of the junction left unmatched.

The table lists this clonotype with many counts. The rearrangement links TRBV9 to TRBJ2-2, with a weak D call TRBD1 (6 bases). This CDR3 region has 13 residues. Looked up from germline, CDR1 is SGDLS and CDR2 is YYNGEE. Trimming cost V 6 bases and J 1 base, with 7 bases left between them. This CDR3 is CASTGENTGELFF. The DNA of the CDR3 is TGTGCCAGCACAGGGGAGAACACCGGGGAGCTGTTTTTT.

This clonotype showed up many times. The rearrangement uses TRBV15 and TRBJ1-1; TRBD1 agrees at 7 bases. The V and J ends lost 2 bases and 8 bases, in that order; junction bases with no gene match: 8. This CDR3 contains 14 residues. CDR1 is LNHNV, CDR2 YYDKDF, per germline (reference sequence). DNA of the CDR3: TGTGCCACCAGCAGACGAAGACAGGGCTCAGAAGCTTTCTTT. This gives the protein CATSRRRQGSEAFF.

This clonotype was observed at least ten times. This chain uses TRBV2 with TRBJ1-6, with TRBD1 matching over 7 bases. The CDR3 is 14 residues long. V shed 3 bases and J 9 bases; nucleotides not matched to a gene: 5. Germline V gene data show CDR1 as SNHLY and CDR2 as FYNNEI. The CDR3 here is CASSETTGPSPLHF. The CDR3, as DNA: TGTGCCAGCAGTGAGACGACAGGGCCTTCACCCCTCCACTTT.